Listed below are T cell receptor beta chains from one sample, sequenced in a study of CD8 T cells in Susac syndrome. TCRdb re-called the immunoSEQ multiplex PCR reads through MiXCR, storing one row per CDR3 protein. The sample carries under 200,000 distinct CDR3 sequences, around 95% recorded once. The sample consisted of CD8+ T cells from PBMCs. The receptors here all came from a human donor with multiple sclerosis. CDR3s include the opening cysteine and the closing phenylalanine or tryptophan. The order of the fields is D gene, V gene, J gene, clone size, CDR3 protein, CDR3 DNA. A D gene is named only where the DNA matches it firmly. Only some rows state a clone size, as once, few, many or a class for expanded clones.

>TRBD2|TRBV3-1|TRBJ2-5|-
CASSPSGGAEETQYF
TGTGCCAGCAGCCCCAGCGGGGGGGCCGAAGAGACCCAGTACTTC
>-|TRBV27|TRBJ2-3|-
CASSLYRVSGDTQYF
TGTGCCAGCAGTTTATATCGGGTCAGCGGAGATACGCAGTATTTT
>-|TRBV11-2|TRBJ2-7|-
CASSLDSGDYEQYF
TGTGCCAGCAGCTTAGATTCCGGGGACTACGAGCAGTACTTC
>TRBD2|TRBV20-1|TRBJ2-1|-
CSARDEGGGRALNEQFF
TGCAGTGCTAGAGATGAAGGTGGCGGGAGGGCCTTGAATGAGCAGTTCTTC
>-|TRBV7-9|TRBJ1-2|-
CASSQEGVYYGYTF
TGTGCCAGCAGCCAGGAAGGCGTATACTATGGCTACACCTTC
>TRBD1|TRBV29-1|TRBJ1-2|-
CSVAPGQGSYGYTF
TGCAGCGTTGCCCCGGGACAGGGCTCCTATGGCTACACCTTC
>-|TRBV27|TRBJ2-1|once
CASSLNNANEQFF
TGTGCCAGCAGTCTAAACAATGCCAATGAGCAGTTCTTC
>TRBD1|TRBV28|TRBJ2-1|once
CASTTPDLQGTAYNEQFF
TGTGCCAGCACCACGCCAGATTTACAGGGGACGGCCTACAATGAGCAGTTCTTC
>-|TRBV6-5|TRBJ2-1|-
CASSYGTSYNEQFF
TGTGCCAGCAGTTACGGGACATCCTACAATGAGCAGTTCTTC
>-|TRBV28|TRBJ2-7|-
CASSLVVRVEQYF
TGTGCCAGCAGTTTAGTAGTCCGGGTCGAGCAGTACTTC
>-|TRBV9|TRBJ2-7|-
CASSPSQGYEQYF
TGTGCCAGCAGCCCCTCACAGGGTTACGAGCAGTACTTC
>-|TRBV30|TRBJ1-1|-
CAWSVSGWDTEAFF
TGTGCCTGGAGTGTATCGGGCTGGGACACTGAAGCTTTCTTT
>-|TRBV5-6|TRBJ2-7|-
CASSKDISSYEQYF
TGTGCCAGCAGCAAGGATATCAGCTCCTACGAGCAGTACTTC
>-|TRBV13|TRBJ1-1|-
CASSFWQGLENTEAFF
TGTGCCAGCAGCTTTTGGCAGGGGCTAGAGAACACTGAAGCTTTCTTT
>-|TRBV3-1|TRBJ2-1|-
CASSQDHSGYLIGEQFF
TGTGCCAGCAGCCAAGACCATAGCGGTTACCTAATTGGAGAGCAGTTCTTC
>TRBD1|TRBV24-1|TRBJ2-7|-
CASHRGRREQYF
TGTGCCTCCCACAGGGGGCGGAGGGAGCAGTACTTC
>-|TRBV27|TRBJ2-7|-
CASRPGLSPYEQYF
TGTGCCAGCAGGCCGGGACTGAGCCCCTACGAGCAGTACTTC
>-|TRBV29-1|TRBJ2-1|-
CSVVDPGRPYNEQFF
TGCAGCGTCGTAGATCCGGGACGGCCCTACAATGAGCAGTTCTTC
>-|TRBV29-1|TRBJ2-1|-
CSVVWQESSYNEQFF
TGCAGCGTTGTCTGGCAGGAGAGCTCCTACAATGAGCAGTTCTTC
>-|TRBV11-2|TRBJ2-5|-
CASSFVFKETQYF
TGTGCCAGCAGCTTTGTTTTTAAAGAGACCCAGTACTTC
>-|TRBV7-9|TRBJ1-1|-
CASSLAKGMNTEAFF
TGTGCCAGCAGCTTAGCTAAGGGCATGAACACTGAAGCTTTCTTT
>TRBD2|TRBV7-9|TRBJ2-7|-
CASSFVAGAGEQYF
TGTGCCAGCAGCTTCGTAGCGGGAGCGGGAGAGCAGTACTTC
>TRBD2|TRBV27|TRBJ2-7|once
CASSATTSGSSNEQYF
TGTGCCAGCAGTGCTACTACTAGCGGGAGTAGCAACGAGCAGTACTTC
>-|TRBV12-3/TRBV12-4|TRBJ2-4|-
CASRQHGTTEFDIQYF
TGTGCCAGCAGACAGCACGGGACAACCGAATTCGACATTCAGTACTTC
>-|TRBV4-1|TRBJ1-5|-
CASSHRGGDQPQHF
TGCGCCAGCAGCCACAGGGGTGGGGATCAGCCCCAGCATTTT
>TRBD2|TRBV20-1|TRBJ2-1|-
CSATTSGGPNEQFF
TGCAGTGCCACGACTAGCGGGGGCCCTAATGAGCAGTTCTTC
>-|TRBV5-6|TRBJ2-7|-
CASSSGPMTYEQYF
TGTGCCAGCAGCTCGGGACCGATGACCTACGAGCAGTACTTC
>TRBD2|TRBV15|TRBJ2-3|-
CATSEASGGTDTQYF
TGTGCCACCAGCGAAGCTAGCGGTGGCACAGATACGCAGTATTTT
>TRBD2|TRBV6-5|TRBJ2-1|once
CASSYSGTSGNNEQFF
TGTGCCAGCAGTTACTCCGGGACTAGCGGAAACAATGAGCAGTTCTTC
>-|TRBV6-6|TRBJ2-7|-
CASRFRGGQAFVEQYF
TGTGCCAGCAGATTCCGGGGGGGACAGGCCTTCGTCGAGCAGTACTTC
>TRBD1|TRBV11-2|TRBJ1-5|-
CASSLGTGVSNQPQHF
TGTGCCAGCAGCTTAGGGACAGGGGTTAGCAATCAGCCCCAGCATTTT
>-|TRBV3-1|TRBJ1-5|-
CASSHDPDNQPQHF
TGTGCCAGCAGCCACGACCCAGACAATCAGCCCCAGCATTTT
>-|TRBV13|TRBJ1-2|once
CASRPARRTENNYGYTF
TGTGCCAGCAGACCCGCGCGGAGGACAGAGAATAACTATGGCTACACCTTC
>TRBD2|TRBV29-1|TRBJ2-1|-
CSVLEWASGNNEQFF
TGCAGCGTTCTGGAGTGGGCTAGCGGGAACAATGAGCAGTTCTTC